This T cell receptor beta chain was captured by sequencing in a study of shared clonotypes between healthy human individuals. Per germline, CDR1 KGHSH and CDR2 LQKENI. Trimming cost V 3 bases and J 7 bases, with 13 bases left between them. The CDR3 covers 15 residues. Sequencing was performed with immunoSEQ multiplex PCR; in TCRdb, only in-frame clones are kept and a portion is missing. The profile shows about 2 million clones, 95% of them singletons. Sequencing was carried out using naive CD4+ T cells sorted from blood. Subset given: CD45RA+ positively selected. J is TRBJ1-6 and V is TRBV18; D is perhaps TRBD1 (5 bases). The sequence came from a man aged 18 to 30 in good health. CDR3 bases: TGTGCCAGCTCACCGATAGGGGCCGACAATTCACCCCTCCACTTT. This encodes CASSPIGADNSPLHF.